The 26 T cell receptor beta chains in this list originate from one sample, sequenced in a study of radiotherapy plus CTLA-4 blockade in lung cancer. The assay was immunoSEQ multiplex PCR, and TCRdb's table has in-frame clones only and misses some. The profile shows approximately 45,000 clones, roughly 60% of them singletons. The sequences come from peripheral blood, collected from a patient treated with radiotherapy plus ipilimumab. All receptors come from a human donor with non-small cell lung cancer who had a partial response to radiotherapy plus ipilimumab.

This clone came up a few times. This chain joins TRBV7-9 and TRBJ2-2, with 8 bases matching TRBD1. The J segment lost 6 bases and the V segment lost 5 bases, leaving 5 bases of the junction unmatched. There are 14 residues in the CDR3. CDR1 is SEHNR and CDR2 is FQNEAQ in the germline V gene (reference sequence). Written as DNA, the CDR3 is TGTGCCAGCAGCCAACTACAGGGGGCCGGGGAGCTGTTTTTT. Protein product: CASSQLQGAGELFF. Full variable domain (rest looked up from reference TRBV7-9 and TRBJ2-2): DTGVSQNPRHKITKRGQNVTFRCDPISEHNRLYWYRQTLGQGPEFLTYFQNEAQLEKSRLLSDRFSAERPKGSFSTLEIQRTEQGDSAMYLCASSQLQGAGELFFGEGSRLTVL.

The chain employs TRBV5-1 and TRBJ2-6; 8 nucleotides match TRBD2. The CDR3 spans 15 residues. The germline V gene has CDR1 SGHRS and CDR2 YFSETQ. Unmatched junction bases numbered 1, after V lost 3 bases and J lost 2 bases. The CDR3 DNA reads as TGCGCCAGCAGCTCGGGGGGGGCTGGGGCCAACGTCCTGACTTTC. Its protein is CASSSGGAGANVLTF.

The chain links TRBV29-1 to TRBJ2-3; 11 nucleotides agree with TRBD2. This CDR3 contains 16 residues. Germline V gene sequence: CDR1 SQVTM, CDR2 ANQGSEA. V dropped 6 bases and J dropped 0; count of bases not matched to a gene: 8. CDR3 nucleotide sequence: TGCAGCGTGGGGGGGCTAGCGGGAGGAAGCACAGATACGCAGTATTTT. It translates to CSVGGLAGGSTDTQYF.

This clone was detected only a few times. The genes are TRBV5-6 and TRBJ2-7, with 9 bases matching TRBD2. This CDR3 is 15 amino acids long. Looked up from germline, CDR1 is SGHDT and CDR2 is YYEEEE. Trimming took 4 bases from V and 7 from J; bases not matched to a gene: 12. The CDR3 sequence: CASSRRLAGVGEQYF. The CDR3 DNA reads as TGTGCCAGCAGCCGAAGATTAGCGGGAGTGGGGGAGCAGTACTTC.

The CDR3: CASRADRSSGNTIYF. CDR3 nucleotide sequence: TGTGCCAGCAGAGCGGACAGGAGCTCTGGAAACACCATATATTTT. V usage is TRBV7-9 and J usage is TRBJ1-3; 7 bases are a match to TRBD1. J gave up 0 bases and V 6 bases, and 5 bases lay outside the gene matches. CDR3 length: 15 amino acids. Germline lookup yields CDR1 SEHNR and CDR2 FQNEAQ (reference sequence).

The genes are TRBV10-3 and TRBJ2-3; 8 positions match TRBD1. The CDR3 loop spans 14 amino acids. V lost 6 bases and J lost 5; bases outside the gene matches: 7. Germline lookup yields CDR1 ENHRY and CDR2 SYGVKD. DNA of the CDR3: TGTGCCATCAGGGCAGGGGGCGATGGAGATACGCAGTATTTT. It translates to CAIRAGGDGDTQYF.

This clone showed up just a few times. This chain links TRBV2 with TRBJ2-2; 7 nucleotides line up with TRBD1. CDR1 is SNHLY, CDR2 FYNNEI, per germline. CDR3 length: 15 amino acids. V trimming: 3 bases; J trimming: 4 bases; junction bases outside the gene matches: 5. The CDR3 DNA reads TGTGCCAGCAGTGACAGGGGGAAATTCACCGGGGAGCTGTTTTTT. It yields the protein CASSDRGKFTGELFF.

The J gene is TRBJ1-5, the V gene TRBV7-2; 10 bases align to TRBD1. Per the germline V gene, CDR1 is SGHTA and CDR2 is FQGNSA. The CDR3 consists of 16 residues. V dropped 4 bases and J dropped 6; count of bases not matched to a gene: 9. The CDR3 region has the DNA TGTGCCAGCAGCTCGACAGGGGGCACGGGAAGTCAGCCCCAGCATTTT. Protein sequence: CASSSTGGTGSQPQHF.

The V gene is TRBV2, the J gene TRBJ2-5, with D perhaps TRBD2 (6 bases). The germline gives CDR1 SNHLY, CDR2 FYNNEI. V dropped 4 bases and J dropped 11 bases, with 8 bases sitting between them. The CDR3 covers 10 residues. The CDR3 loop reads CASSGTTQYF. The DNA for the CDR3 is TGTGCCAGCAGTGGGACTACGCAGTACTTC.

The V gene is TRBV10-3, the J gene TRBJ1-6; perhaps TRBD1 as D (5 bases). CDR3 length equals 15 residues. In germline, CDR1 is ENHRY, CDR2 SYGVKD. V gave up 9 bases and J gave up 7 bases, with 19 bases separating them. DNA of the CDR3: TGTGCCATTGGCGCCCAGGGTATACGGAATTCACCCCTCCACTTT. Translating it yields CAIGAQGIRNSPLHF.

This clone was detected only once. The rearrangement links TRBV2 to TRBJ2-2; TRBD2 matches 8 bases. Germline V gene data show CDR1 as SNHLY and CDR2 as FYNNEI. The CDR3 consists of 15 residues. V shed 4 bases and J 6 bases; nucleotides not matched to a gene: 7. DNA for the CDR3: TGTGCCAGCAGTGGGGGACTAGTGATTCCCGGGGAGCTGTTTTTT. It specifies CASSGGLVIPGELFF.

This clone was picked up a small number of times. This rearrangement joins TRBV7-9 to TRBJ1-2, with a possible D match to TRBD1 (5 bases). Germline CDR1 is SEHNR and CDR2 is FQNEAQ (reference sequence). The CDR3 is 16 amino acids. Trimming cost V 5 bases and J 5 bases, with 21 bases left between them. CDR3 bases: TGTGCCAGCAGCCCTACCATGGAGGGACCTAGGTATGGCTACACCTTC. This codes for CASSPTMEGPRYGYTF.

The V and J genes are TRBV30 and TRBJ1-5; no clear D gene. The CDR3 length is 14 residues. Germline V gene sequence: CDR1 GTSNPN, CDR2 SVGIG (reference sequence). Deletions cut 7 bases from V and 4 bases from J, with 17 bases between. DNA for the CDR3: TGTGCCTTAACTAAAGGTGGCGCGAATCAGCCCCAGCATTTT. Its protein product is CALTKGGANQPQHF.

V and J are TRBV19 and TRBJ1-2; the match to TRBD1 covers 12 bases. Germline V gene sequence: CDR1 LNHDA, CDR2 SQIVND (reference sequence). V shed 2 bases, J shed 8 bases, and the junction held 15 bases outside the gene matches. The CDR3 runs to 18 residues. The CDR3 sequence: CASSISIVGTGGRQGYTF. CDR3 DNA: TGTGCCAGTAGTATATCGATCGTTGGGACAGGGGGCCGTCAGGGCTACACCTTC.

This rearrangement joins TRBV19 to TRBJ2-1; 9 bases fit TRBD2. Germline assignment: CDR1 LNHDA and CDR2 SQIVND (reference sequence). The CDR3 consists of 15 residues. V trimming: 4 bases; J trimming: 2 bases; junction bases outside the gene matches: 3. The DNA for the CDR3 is TGTGCCAGTAGTACACTAGCGGGCGCCTACAATGAGCAGTTCTTC. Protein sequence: CASSTLAGAYNEQFF.

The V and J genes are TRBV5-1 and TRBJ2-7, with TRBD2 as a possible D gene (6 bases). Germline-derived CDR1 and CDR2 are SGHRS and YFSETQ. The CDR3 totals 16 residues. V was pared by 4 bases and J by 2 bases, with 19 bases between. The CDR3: CASSAARDSPTYEQYF. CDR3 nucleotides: TGCGCCAGCAGCGCCGCCCGGGACTCCCCCACCTACGAGCAGTACTTC.

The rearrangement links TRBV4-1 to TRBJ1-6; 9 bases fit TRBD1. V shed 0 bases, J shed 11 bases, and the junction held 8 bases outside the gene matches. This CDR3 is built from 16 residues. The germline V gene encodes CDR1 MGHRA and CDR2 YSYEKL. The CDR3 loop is CASSQEVGQGKAPLHF. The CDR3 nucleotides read TGCGCCAGCAGCCAAGAGGTGGGACAGGGTAAGGCACCCCTCCACTTT.

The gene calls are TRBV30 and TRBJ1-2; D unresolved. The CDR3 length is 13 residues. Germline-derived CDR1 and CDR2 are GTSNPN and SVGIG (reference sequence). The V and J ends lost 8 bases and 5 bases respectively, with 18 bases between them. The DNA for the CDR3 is TGTGCCCGTAGCAGGAGCGGACTATATGGCTACACCTTC. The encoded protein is CARSRSGLYGYTF.

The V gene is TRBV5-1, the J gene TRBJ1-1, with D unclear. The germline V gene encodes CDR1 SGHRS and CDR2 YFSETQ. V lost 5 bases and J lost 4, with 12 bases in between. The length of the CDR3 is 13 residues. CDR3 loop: CASRRESGTEAFF. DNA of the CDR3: TGCGCCAGCAGGCGGGAATCGGGCACTGAAGCTTTCTTT.

The DNA for the CDR3 is TGTGCCAGCAGCTTTCACCGGCTAGCGGGGACGAACACTGAAGCTTTCTTT. This codes for CASSFHRLAGTNTEAFF. The V call is TRBV7-8, the J call TRBJ1-1; possible D gene TRBD1, 5 bases. V was shortened by 3 bases and J by 1 base, with 18 bases between the two germline ends. The CDR3 is made up of 17 amino acids. CDR1 is SGHVS, CDR2 FQNEAQ, per germline.

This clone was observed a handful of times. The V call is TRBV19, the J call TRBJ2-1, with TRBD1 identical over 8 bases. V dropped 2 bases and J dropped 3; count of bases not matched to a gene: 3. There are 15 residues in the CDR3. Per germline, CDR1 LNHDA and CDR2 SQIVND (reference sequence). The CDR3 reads CASSISGGIYNEQFF. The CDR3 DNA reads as TGTGCCAGTAGTATATCAGGGGGCATCTACAATGAGCAGTTCTTC.

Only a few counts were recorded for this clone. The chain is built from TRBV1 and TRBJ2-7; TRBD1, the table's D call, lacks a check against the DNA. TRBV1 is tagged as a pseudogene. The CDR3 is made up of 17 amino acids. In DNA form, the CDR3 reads TGCACCAGCATGCCAGGGGAGAGGCCGAGAGAGTTTTGCGAGCAGTACTTC. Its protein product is CTSMPGERPREFCEQYF.

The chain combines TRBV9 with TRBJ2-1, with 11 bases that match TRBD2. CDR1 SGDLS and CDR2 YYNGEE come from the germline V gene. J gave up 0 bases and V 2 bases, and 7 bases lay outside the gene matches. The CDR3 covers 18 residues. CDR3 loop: CASSVRGLAVSSYNEQFF. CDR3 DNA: TGTGCCAGCAGCGTGCGGGGACTAGCGGTTAGCTCCTACAATGAGCAGTTCTTC.

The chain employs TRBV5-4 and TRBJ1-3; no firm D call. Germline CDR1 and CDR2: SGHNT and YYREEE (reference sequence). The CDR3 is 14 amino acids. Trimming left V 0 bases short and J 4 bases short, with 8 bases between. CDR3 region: CASSLEDWGNTIYF. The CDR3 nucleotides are TGTGCCAGCAGCTTGGAGGACTGGGGAAACACCATATATTTT.

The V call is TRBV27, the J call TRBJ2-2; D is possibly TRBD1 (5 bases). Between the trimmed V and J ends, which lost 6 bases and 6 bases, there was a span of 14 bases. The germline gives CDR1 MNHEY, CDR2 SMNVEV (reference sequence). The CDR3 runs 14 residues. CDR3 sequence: CASRKNQGSGELFF. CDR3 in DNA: TGTGCCAGCAGAAAAAACCAGGGTTCCGGGGAGCTGTTTTTT.

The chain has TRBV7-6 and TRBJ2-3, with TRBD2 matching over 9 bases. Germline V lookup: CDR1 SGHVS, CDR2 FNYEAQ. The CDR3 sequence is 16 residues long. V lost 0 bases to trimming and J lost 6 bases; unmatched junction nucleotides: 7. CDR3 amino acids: CASSLALREGPDTQYF. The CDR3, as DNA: TGTGCCAGCAGCTTAGCGTTGCGGGAGGGCCCGGATACGCAGTATTTT.